Each of the 25 T cell receptor beta chains below was sequenced from the same sample in a study of PD-1 blockade in classical Hodgkin lymphoma. Patients all relapsed after autologous stem cell transplantation, and there was variation in brentuximab vedotin exposure. Purified CD4+ T cells were obtained from thawed PBMCs through magnetic negative selection. Sequencing used immunoSEQ multiplex PCR; TCRdb keeps in-frame clones, though not all of them. The top ten clones hold less than 2.5% of a sample with about 27,000 clones, over 60% of them seen once. Specimen: CD4+ T cells from blood, collected at baseline. These receptors were taken from a human donor with classical Hodgkin lymphoma.

The genes are TRBV30 and TRBJ1-4, with 9 bases lining up with TRBD1. The CDR3 is 14 amino acids. With V trimmed by 5 bases and J by 15 bases, 16 bases remained unmatched. Germline V CDR1 and CDR2: GTSNPN, SVGIG (reference sequence). The CDR3 nucleotides read TGTGCCTGGGGGCCGGGACAGGGTGCCGATACGGTGTTTTTT. Encoded protein: CAWGPGQGADTVFF.

J is TRBJ2-3 and V is TRBV4-3; the match to TRBD1 covers 8 bases. Trimming removed 4 bases from V and 4 bases from J; junction bases left unmatched: 13. CDR1 LGHNA and CDR2 YSLEER come from the germline V gene. The CDR3 consists of 17 residues. The DNA for the CDR3 is TGCGCCAGCAGCCGAGACAGGGGACCTTATGTTTCAGATACGCAGTATTTT. Its protein product is CASSRDRGPYVSDTQYF.

This clone was picked up a small number of times. This chain uses TRBV7-6 with TRBJ1-3, with D unclear. Germline assignment: CDR1 SGHVS and CDR2 FNYEAQ. The CDR3 has 14 residues. V shed 6 bases and J shed 1 base, with 10 bases lying between them. The CDR3 loop is CASRSIKSGNTIYF. The DNA of the CDR3 is TGTGCCAGCAGGTCGATTAAGTCTGGAAACACCATATATTTT. Complete variable domain (other parts from reference TRBV7-6 and TRBJ1-3): GAGVSQSPRYKVTKRGQDVALRCDPISGHVSLYWYRQALGQGPEFLTYFNYEAQQDKSGLPNDRFSAERPEGSISTLTIQRTEQRDSAMYRCASRSIKSGNTIYFGEGSWLTVV.

This clone was observed a single time. An end of the junction differs from the germline gene, which may be a read error. J is TRBJ2-5 and V is TRBV30; TRBD2 aligns across 7 bases. CDR1 and CDR2 (germline): GTSNPN, SVGIG (reference sequence). The CDR3 has 12 amino acids. The CDR3 protein is CAWSDSTRRGDF. CDR3 bases: TGTGCCTGGAGTGACTCCACCCGACGGGGGGACTTC. The full variable domain, its missing parts supplied by reference TRBV30 and TRBJ2-5, is SQTIHQWPATLVQPVGSPLSLECTVEGTSNPNLYWYRQAAGRGLQLLFYSVGIGQISSEVPQNLSASRPQDRQFILSSKKLLLSDSGFYLCAWSDSTRRGDFGPGTRLLVL.

The chain recombines TRBV4-2 with TRBJ2-3, with D maybe TRBD1 (6 bases). This CDR3 comprises 14 residues. Per germline, CDR1 LGHNA and CDR2 YNFKEQ. Deletions cut 3 bases from V and 0 bases from J, with 7 bases between. The CDR3: CASSQGASTDTQYF. The CDR3 DNA follows: TGTGCCAGCAGCCAGGGGGCTAGCACAGATACGCAGTATTTT.

The chain carries TRBV30 and TRBJ1-1; no reliable D call. V lost 4 bases, J lost 1 base, and 10 bases lay in between. Germline V gene lookup returns CDR1 GTSNPN and CDR2 SVGIG (reference sequence). This CDR3 comprises 13 residues. Here the CDR3 reads CAWTTDPNTEAFF. The CDR3 DNA sequence: TGTGCCTGGACTACGGACCCGAACACTGAAGCTTTCTTT. The variable domain in full, completed from reference TRBV30 and TRBJ1-1, reads SQTIHQWPATLVQPVGSPLSLECTVEGTSNPNLYWYRQAAGRGLQLLFYSVGIGQISSEVPQNLSASRPQDRQFILSSKKLLLSDSGFYLCAWTTDPNTEAFFGQGTRLTVV.

This clone has more than one count but fewer than ten. The chain couples TRBV7-3 to TRBJ1-1; D gene unclear. The V end lost 4 bases, the J end lost 4 bases, and 10 bases lay between the germline ends. CDR3 length: 13 amino acids. Germline CDR1 and CDR2: SGHTA and FQGTGA. The CDR3 protein is CASSSRRGTEAFF. DNA of the CDR3: TGTGCCAGCAGCTCCAGGCGAGGCACTGAAGCTTTCTTT. Together with reference TRBV7-3 and TRBJ1-1, the CDR3 gives the full variable domain: GAGVSQTPSNKVTEKGKYVELRCDPISGHTALYWYRQSLGQGPEFLIYFQGTGAADDSGLPNDRFFAVRPEGSVSTLKIQRTERGDSAVYLCASSSRRGTEAFFGQGTRLTVV.

V and J are TRBV10-1 and TRBJ2-3, with TRBD2 identical over 10 bases. The CDR3 loop spans 17 amino acids. J gave up 6 bases and V 2 bases, and 11 bases lay outside the gene matches. Germline V gene data show CDR1 as WNHNN and CDR2 as SYGVQD (reference sequence). CDR3 nucleotides: TGCGCCAGCAGTGAGGGCCGCCAGCGGGGGGGCGGGGATACGCAGTATTTT. Amino acids: CASSEGRQRGGGDTQYF.

V gene TRBV7-3 combines with J gene TRBJ2-7, with D unclear. This CDR3 region has 14 residues. V was cut by 2 bases and J by 4 bases, with 12 bases left in between. The germline V gene encodes CDR1 SGHTA and CDR2 FQGTGA. CDR3 DNA sequence: TGTGCCAGCAGCTTAGGCGCCACCTTTTACGAGCAGTACTTC. This translates into CASSLGATFYEQYF.

This chain uses TRBV19 with TRBJ1-5; the D is unclear. Deletions cut 6 bases from V and 2 bases from J, with 14 bases between. The CDR3 is 15 amino acids. Germline-derived CDR1 and CDR2 are LNHDA and SQIVND (reference sequence). The CDR3 DNA reads as TGTGCCAGTAGAAACCTGTTGGGCGGCAATCAGCCCCAGCATTTT. It translates to CASRNLLGGNQPQHF.

This chain joins TRBV5-1 and TRBJ1-4, with 9 bases matching TRBD1. The CDR3 loop spans 16 amino acids. Germline V lookup: CDR1 SGHRS, CDR2 YFSETQ. The V and J ends lost 4 bases and 7 bases, in that order; junction bases with no gene match: 11. CDR3 in amino acids: CASSGQGTNSGEKLFF. The CDR3 bases are TGCGCCAGCAGCGGACAGGGGACAAACTCGGGTGAAAAACTGTTTTTT.

This clone was seen more than once but under ten times. This chain links TRBV19 with TRBJ1-2; D is possibly TRBD1 (6 bases). CDR1 and CDR2 (germline): LNHDA, SQIVND (reference sequence). V was clipped by 8 bases and J by 5 bases, with 9 bases between them. The CDR3 totals 11 residues. The CDR3 sequence is CASEQGYGYTF. CDR3 DNA sequence: TGTGCCAGTGAACAGGGATATGGCTACACCTTC. The complete variable domain, with remaining parts taken from reference TRBV19 and TRBJ1-2, reads DGGITQSPKYLFRKEGQNVTLSCEQNLNHDAMYWYRQDPGQGLRLIYYSQIVNDFQKGDIAEGYSVSREKKESFPLTVTSAQKNPTAFYLCASEQGYGYTFGSGTRLTVV.

The rearrangement joins TRBV5-5 to TRBJ2-2; 8 nucleotides align to TRBD1. Germline V CDR1 and CDR2: SGHKS, YYEKEE (reference sequence). The CDR3 consists of 19 residues. The V segment lost 4 bases and the J segment 6 bases; nucleotides outside the gene matches: 20. CDR3 loop: CASSHPMKDRAISAGELFF. The CDR3 DNA sequence: TGTGCCAGCAGCCACCCGATGAAGGACAGGGCGATTTCGGCCGGGGAGCTGTTTTTT.

The gene calls are TRBV6-1 and TRBJ2-7; 7 bases are shared with TRBD2. CDR1 is MNHNS and CDR2 is SASEGT in the germline V gene. Unmatched junction bases numbered 2, after V lost 6 bases and J lost 3 bases. The CDR3 sequence is 12 residues long. The CDR3 is CASSREGYEQYF. The CDR3 bases are TGTGCCAGCAGCAGGGAGGGCTACGAGCAGTACTTC.

V and J are TRBV5-1 and TRBJ2-7; D gene uncertain. The CDR3 consists of 16 residues. Trimming took off 3 bases at V and 2 bases at J, with 18 bases between the two ends. CDR1 and CDR2 from the germline V gene are SGHRS and YFSETQ. The CDR3 is CASSSLRVGAAYEQYF. The CDR3 DNA follows: TGCGCCAGCAGCTCACTCCGAGTGGGCGCAGCCTACGAGCAGTACTTC.

This rearrangement joins TRBV30 to TRBJ2-3; 10 bases line up with TRBD1. CDR1 is GTSNPN and CDR2 is SVGIG in the germline V gene (reference sequence). V trimming: 1 base; J trimming: 4 bases; junction bases outside the gene matches: 5. The CDR3 has 15 residues. The CDR3 sequence: CAWSDGTGDADTQYF. CDR3 DNA sequence: TGTGCCTGGAGTGATGGGACAGGGGACGCAGATACGCAGTATTTT.

This clone was recorded a few times. The CDR3 DNA sequence: TGTGCCAGCAGCTCGCCGACAGGGCCTATCGGGAATTCACCCCTCCACTTT. This translates into CASSSPTGPIGNSPLHF. The chain employs TRBV7-9 and TRBJ1-6, with TRBD1 matching 7 bases. The CDR3 has 17 residues. Trimming cost V 4 bases and J 7 bases; bases outside gene matches: 13. Germline CDR1 SEHNR, CDR2 FQNEAQ (reference sequence).

The chain couples TRBV5-1 to TRBJ2-3; 9 bases are shared with TRBD2. Germline trimming cut 7 bases from V and 0 bases from J; bases unmatched to any gene: 6. Germline values: CDR1 SGHRS, CDR2 YFSETQ. The CDR3 extends over 15 amino acids. The CDR3 DNA is TGCGCCAGCTCGGCTAGCGGGGTTAGCACAGATACGCAGTATTTT. The encoded protein is CASSASGVSTDTQYF. The whole variable domain, filled in from reference TRBV5-1 and TRBJ2-3, reads KAGVTQTPRYLIKTRGQQVTLSCSPISGHRSVSWYQQTPGQGLQFLFEYFSETQRNKGNFPGRFSGRQFSNSRSEMNVSTLELGDSALYLCASSASGVSTDTQYFGPGTRLTVL.

The rearrangement uses TRBV6-5 and TRBJ1-2; D not certain. Germline-derived CDR1 and CDR2 are MNHEY and SVGAGI. With 7 bases removed from V and 7 bases from J, the gap between germline ends came to 19 bases. The CDR3 extends over 14 amino acids. The CDR3 sequence is CASTVEGGWGGYTF. The CDR3 coding sequence is TGTGCCAGCACCGTTGAAGGTGGCTGGGGTGGCTACACCTTC.

The chain recombines TRBV21-1 with TRBJ1-5. TRBV21-1 is designated a pseudogene. The CDR3 covers 14 residues. The CDR3 coding sequence is TGTGCCAGCAGCAAATGGGGTAGCAATCAGCCCCAGCATTTT. Amino acids: CASSKWGSNQPQHF.

The chain recombines TRBV2 with TRBJ2-1; possibly TRBD1 for D (5 bases). This CDR3 has 17 amino acids. Germline values: CDR1 SNHLY, CDR2 FYNNEI. Trimming removed 10 bases at V and 1 base at J, with 23 bases between. The CDR3: CANLGRSGSRSYNEQFF. The CDR3 DNA reads as TGTGCCAACTTAGGGCGGTCAGGGTCCCGATCCTACAATGAGCAGTTCTTC.

The rearrangement joins TRBV5-1 to TRBJ1-6, with TRBD1 identical over 8 bases. Germline V gene data show CDR1 as SGHRS and CDR2 as YFSETQ. There are 16 residues in the CDR3. The V gene end was trimmed by 2 bases and the J gene end by 8 bases; junction bases not matched to a gene: 9. The CDR3 DNA reads TGCGCCAGCAGCTTCGGACAGGGAAGGGTTGATTCACCCCTCCACTTT. Translated: CASSFGQGRVDSPLHF.

This clone was observed a single time. CDR3 in DNA: TGTGCCAGCAGTCCCGCTTCGGGGCGCTACGAGCAGTACTTC. It encodes CASSPASGRYEQYF. V is TRBV6-5 and J is TRBJ2-7; D might be TRBD1 or TRBD2, each matching 5 bases. The CDR3 covers 14 residues. In germline, CDR1 is MNHEY, CDR2 SVGAGI. V was pared by 5 bases and J by 3 bases, with 14 bases between.

The chain is built from TRBV28 and TRBJ2-3, with D possibly being TRBD2 (5 bases). Germline V gene sequence: CDR1 MDHEN, CDR2 SYDVKM. This CDR3 contains 16 residues. V shed 3 bases and J shed 6 bases, with 19 bases lying between them. Written as DNA, the CDR3 is TGTGCCAGCAGTTTTTATGTTGGCCCCCGGAGGGATACGCAGTATTTT. It encodes CASSFYVGPRRDTQYF.

J is TRBJ1-6 and V is TRBV19; 8 positions agree with TRBD1. CDR1 and CDR2 from the germline V gene are LNHDA and SQIVND (reference sequence). The CDR3 has 14 residues. The ends lost 6 bases at V and 7 bases at J; junction bases unmatched: 5. The CDR3 loop is CASRLTGVNSPLHF. Here the CDR3 DNA reads TGTGCCAGTAGGCTGACAGGGGTCAATTCACCCCTCCACTTT.